One sample yielded the 20 T cell receptor beta chains listed below, sequenced in a study of diagnostic markers for celiac disease. TCRdb processed the reads again and assigns one entry to each CDR3 protein, with no DNA. The specimen's table records about 5,000 distinct CDR3 sequences. The sequenced material came from either unsorted cells or a sorted T cell fraction (not recorded which). Every receptor here comes from a human donor. This table probably holds off-target reads from a library built for another chain.

The chain is built from TRBV30 and TRBJ2-5; TCRdb outputs TRBD2, but without DNA this stays unchecked. The CDR3 has 15 residues. The germline V gene has CDR1 GTSNPN and CDR2 SVGIG (reference sequence). The chain's CDR3 is CAWSVGGGAFETQYF.

This chain joins TRBV10-3 and TRBJ2-3; TCRdb designates TRBD1, a call that cannot be tested without DNA. Germline CDR1 reads ENHRY; CDR2 reads SYGVKD. The CDR3 contains 15 residues. CDR3 amino acids: CAISRGGPGTDTQYF.

This clonotype ranks as medium-sized in terms of frequency. V and J are TRBV5-1 and TRBJ2-2; TCRdb's D call, TRBD1, is unchecked because there is no DNA. This CDR3 comprises 15 residues. Germline CDR1 and CDR2: SGHRS and YFSETQ. The CDR3 loop reads CASSQGVSNTGELFF.

This clonotype is classed as large by frequency. The rearrangement uses TRBV30 and TRBJ1-4. This CDR3 spans 12 amino acids. The germline V gene encodes CDR1 GTSNPN and CDR2 SVGIG (reference sequence). The CDR3 loop reads CAWTPTNEKLFF.

The chain uses TRBV20-1 and TRBJ2-7; TCRdb returns TRBD2, unconfirmable since there is no DNA. This CDR3 spans 14 amino acids. The germline gives CDR1 DFQATT, CDR2 SNEGSKA (reference sequence). The CDR3 region is CSASQLAGAYEQYF.

The chain recombines TRBV7-9 with TRBJ2-1; TCRdb's D call, TRBD2, is unchecked because there is no DNA. CDR1 and CDR2 from the germline V gene are SEHNR and FQNEAQ (reference sequence). This CDR3 comprises 15 residues. Here the CDR3 reads CASSRTSGSGNEQFF.

This CDR3 reads CASARGAGDEQFF. V and J are TRBV7-2 and TRBJ2-1; TCRdb picks TRBD1, but there is no DNA to check that call. The CDR3 contains 13 residues. Germline V gene data show CDR1 as SGHTA and CDR2 as FQGNSA.

The chain joins TRBV5-4 to TRBJ2-2; TCRdb returns TRBD1, unconfirmable since there is no DNA. Germline values: CDR1 SGHNT, CDR2 YYREEE (reference sequence). This CDR3 comprises 15 residues. This CDR3 is CASSSQGANTGELFF.

The chain couples TRBV10-3 to TRBJ1-5. Germline V CDR1 and CDR2: ENHRY, SYGVKD. CDR3 length: 14 residues. The CDR3 protein is CAISEPGNNQPQHF.

The chain is built from TRBV12-3 or TRBV12-4 and TRBJ2-1; without DNA, the TCRdb call of TRBD2 cannot be checked. CDR3 size: 16 residues. CDR3 in amino acids: CASSGGSGRGYNEQFF.

Judged by frequency, this clonotype is large (0.1 to 1%). V gene TRBV5-1 combines with J gene TRBJ1-1; TCRdb picks TRBD1, but there is no DNA to check that call. The CDR3 runs to 15 residues. CDR1 and CDR2 from the germline V gene are SGHRS and YFSETQ. CDR3 protein: CASSGGQGLNTEAFF. The variable domain in full, with the rest retrieved from reference TRBV5-1 and TRBJ1-1, is KAGVTQTPRYLIKTRGQQVTLSCSPISGHRSVSWYQQTPGQGLQFLFEYFSETQRNKGNFPGRFSGRQFSNSRSEMNVSTLELGDSALYLCASSGGQGLNTEAFFGQGTRLTVV.

The rearrangement joins TRBV28 to TRBJ1-6. The CDR3 is 16 residues long. Germline CDR1 MDHEN, CDR2 SYDVKM. CDR3 region: CASSLGGSSYNSPLHF.

The chain joins TRBV12-3 or TRBV12-4 to TRBJ1-1. CDR3 length: 12 residues. CDR3 residues: CASSPRGVEAFF.

The chain is built from TRBV30 and TRBJ2-7. This CDR3 is 11 amino acids long. Germline loops: CDR1 GTSNPN, CDR2 SVGIG (reference sequence). This chain's CDR3 is CAWSGGYEQYF.

This clonotype shows up as large (0.1 to 1%) by frequency. The rearrangement uses TRBV20-1 and TRBJ2-7. Germline CDR1 DFQATT, CDR2 SNEGSKA (reference sequence). This CDR3 spans 12 amino acids. The CDR3 here is CSARDNSYEQYF.

This sequence joins TRBV12-3 or TRBV12-4 and TRBJ2-6; TCRdb indicates TRBD1, and absent DNA this call remains unverified. This CDR3 spans 16 amino acids. CDR3 amino acids: CASRGVTGSGANVLTF.

By frequency, this clonotype is medium-sized. The chain links TRBV2 to TRBJ2-7; the TRBD1 assignment by TCRdb is unverifiable without DNA. This CDR3 contains 14 residues. CDR1 is SNHLY, CDR2 FYNNEI, per germline. CDR3 sequence: CASSAQGAEYEQYF.

This clonotype is deemed medium-sized by its frequency. This chain links TRBV29-1 with TRBJ2-1; TCRdb picks TRBD2, but there is no DNA to check that call. Germline V gives CDR1 SQVTM, CDR2 ANQGSEA. The CDR3 totals 18 residues. The CDR3 sequence: CSASGTSGTSFSYNEQFF.

This clonotype is labeled medium-sized based on frequency. J is TRBJ1-1 and V is TRBV28; TCRdb's D call of TRBD1 is untestable without DNA. Germline V lookup: CDR1 MDHEN, CDR2 SYDVKM. This CDR3 region has 16 residues. The CDR3 reads CASSSPLTGMNTEAFF.

The chain uses TRBV7-6 and TRBJ2-7; the TCRdb call, TRBD1, lacks DNA for checking. The CDR3 totals 14 residues. Per germline, CDR1 SGHVS and CDR2 FNYEAQ. The CDR3 here is CASSLGQGADEQYF.